The present entry profiles one T cell receptor (beta chain) with its context. What it binds is not known. The source of the sample is a study of cytomegalovirus exposure and HLA in healthy donors. With 5 bases removed from V and 3 bases from J, the gap between germline ends came to 15 bases. This CDR3 has 15 residues. The germline V gene has CDR1 SGDLS and CDR2 YYNGEE. Researchers ran the PCR with 60 Vbeta and 13 Jbeta primers. The data were produced by immunoSEQ multiplex PCR, yet TCRdb's version contains in-frame clones alone and is incomplete. Seen in this sample are approximately 80,000 clones; the ten most common clones hold approximately 1.1%. The study's findings and limits: V- and J-gene trimming in TCR beta was tied to a missense DCLRE1C variant by an analysis performed later. Relative to equally common others, HLA-associated TCR beta chains showed greater clonal expansion in a later analysis. Published work reported that the classifier diagnosed cytomegalovirus status with high specificity and sensitivity. Cytomegalovirus association was assigned to about 150 TCR beta chains.

The material sequenced was PBMCs. The receptor's source is a woman younger than 45 in good health and CMV-seronegative. The chain joins TRBV9 to TRBJ1-5, with D possibly being TRBD1 (5 bases). The CDR3 sequence: CASSAGGVANQPQHF. The DNA of the CDR3 is TGTGCCAGCAGTGCGGGGGGGGTCGCCAATCAGCCCCAGCATTTT.